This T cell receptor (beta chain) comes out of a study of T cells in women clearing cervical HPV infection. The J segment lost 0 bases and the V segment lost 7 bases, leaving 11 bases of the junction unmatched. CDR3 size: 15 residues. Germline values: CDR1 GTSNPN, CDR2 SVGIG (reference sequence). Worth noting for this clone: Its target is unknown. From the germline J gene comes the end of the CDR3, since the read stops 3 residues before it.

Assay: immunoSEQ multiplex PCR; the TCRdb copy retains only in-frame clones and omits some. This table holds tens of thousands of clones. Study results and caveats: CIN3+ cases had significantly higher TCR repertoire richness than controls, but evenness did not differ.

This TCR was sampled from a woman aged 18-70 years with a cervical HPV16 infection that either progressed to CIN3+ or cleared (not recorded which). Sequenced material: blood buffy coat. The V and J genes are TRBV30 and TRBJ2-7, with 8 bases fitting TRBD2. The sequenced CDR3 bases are TGTGCCTCTCGGGGGGGGGCGGTGGCCTCCTACGAG. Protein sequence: CASRGGAVASYE. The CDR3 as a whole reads CASRGGAVASYEQYF.